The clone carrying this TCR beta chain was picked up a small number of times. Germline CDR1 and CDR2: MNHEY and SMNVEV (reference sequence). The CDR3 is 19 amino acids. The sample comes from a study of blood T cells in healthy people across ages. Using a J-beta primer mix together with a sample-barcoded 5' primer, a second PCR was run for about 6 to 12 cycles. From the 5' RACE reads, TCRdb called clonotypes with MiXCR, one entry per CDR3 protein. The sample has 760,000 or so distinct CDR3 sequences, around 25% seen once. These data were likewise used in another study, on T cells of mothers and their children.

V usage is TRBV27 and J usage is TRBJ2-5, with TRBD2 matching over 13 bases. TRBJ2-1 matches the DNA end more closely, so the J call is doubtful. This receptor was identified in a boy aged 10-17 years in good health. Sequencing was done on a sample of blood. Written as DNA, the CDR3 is TGTGCCAGCAGTTTCAAACCGGGACTAGCGGGAAGGCACTCAAGGGAGCAGTTCTTC. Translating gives CASSFKPGLAGRHSREQFF.